The clone carrying this TCR beta chain was seen once. Antigen: not known. Treatment specified: over 15 received Ad26.COV2.S at low or high dose, single or two shots; about five received placebo; per-sample allocation not given. Collection of samples fell on day 63 after the first vaccine or placebo injection. An adult donor aged 18-55 years was enrolled in Boston. The ends were cut back, 7 bases at V and 4 bases at J, with 8 bases in the middle. Germline V CDR1 and CDR2: SGHNT, YENEEA. CDR3 length: 13 amino acids. The data originate from a study of Ad26.COV2.S vaccination and SARS-CoV-2 variants. The study, taken as a whole, reports: Vaccinated and placebo-treated recipients had similar non-spike TCR breadth. Substantial breadth in spike-specific CD8+ and CD4+ T cell responses was reportedly seen after vaccination.

Produced via immunoSEQ multiplex PCR; TCRdb's table is partial and in-frame only. The sample has some 480,000 clones, around 88% seen once. The specimen was peripheral blood, collected in a trial of Ad26.COV2.S vaccine versus placebo. This clonotype was obtained from a person aged 18-60 years who received the Ad26.COV2.S COVID-19 vaccine or a placebo. This chain connects TRBV11-3 to TRBJ1-6; D not resolved. CDR3 region: CASTHKYNSPLHF. DNA for the CDR3: TGTGCCAGCACCCACAAGTATAATTCACCCCTCCACTTT.